These 32 T cell receptor beta chains were sequenced from one sample in a study of cytomegalovirus exposure and HLA in healthy donors. PCR primers comprised 60 Vbeta and 13 Jbeta primers. Profiling relied on immunoSEQ multiplex PCR, and the TCRdb table lists in-frame clones only, not all of them. Here the sample spans 130,000 or so clones, around two thirds being singletons. Specimen: PBMCs. These receptors were taken from a middle-aged woman in good health and CMV-seropositive.

This clone was found a few times. The rearrangement joins TRBV7-9 to TRBJ2-7; no clear D gene. The germline V gene encodes CDR1 SEHNR and CDR2 FQNEAQ (reference sequence). V was clipped by 0 bases and J by 5 bases, with 8 bases between them. The CDR3 contains 13 residues. Here the CDR3 reads CASSLAAVNEQYF. DNA for the CDR3: TGTGCCAGCAGCTTAGCGGCAGTTAACGAGCAGTACTTC.

V gene TRBV6-5 combines with J gene TRBJ1-1, with 8 bases that match TRBD1. This CDR3 is 15 amino acids long. Germline values: CDR1 MNHEY, CDR2 SVGAGI. V shed 4 bases, J shed 2 bases, and the junction held 6 bases outside the gene matches. CDR3 bases: TGTGCCAGCAGTTCCCTGCAGGGGGCAAACACTGAAGCTTTCTTT. Encoded protein: CASSSLQGANTEAFF.

CDR3 DNA sequence: TGCGCCAGCAGCTTGAACGGGAACTCTGGAAACACCATATATTTT. Its protein is CASSLNGNSGNTIYF. This chain connects TRBV5-1 to TRBJ1-3; D gene uncertain. CDR1 and CDR2 from the germline V gene are SGHRS and YFSETQ. The CDR3 is 15 residues long. V lost 1 base and J lost 0, with 8 bases in between.

The sample holds a few counts of this clone. The CDR3 nucleotides read TGTGCCAGCAGCCCGACAGGGGGCGGCCACGAGCAGTACTTC. Translated: CASSPTGGGHEQYF. V gene TRBV6-1 combines with J gene TRBJ2-7; 10 bases line up with TRBD1. Trimming cost V 6 bases and J 5 bases; bases outside gene matches: 7. Germline V gene sequence: CDR1 MNHNS, CDR2 SASEGT. This CDR3 has 14 amino acids.

CDR3 DNA: TGTGCCAGCAGCTACGTCGATGAAAAACTGTTTTTT. Its protein product is CASSYVDEKLFF. The chain links TRBV6-1 to TRBJ1-4; D is uncertain. V was shortened by 6 bases and J by 6 bases, with 8 bases between the two germline ends. The CDR3 totals 12 residues. Germline-derived CDR1 and CDR2 are MNHNS and SASEGT.

The rearrangement joins TRBV11-3 to TRBJ2-3; a weak D match, TRBD2 (5 bases). The CDR3 sequence is 16 residues long. Germline CDR1 is SGHNT and CDR2 is YENEEA. The V end lost 3 bases, the J end lost 1 base, and 14 bases lay between the germline ends. The CDR3 DNA sequence: TGTGCCAGCAGCTTGGACGGTGCGGGCCGCACAGATACGCAGTATTTT. Translating gives CASSLDGAGRTDTQYF.

V gene TRBV28 combines with J gene TRBJ1-1; a weak D match, TRBD1 (6 bases). Germline CDR1 MDHEN, CDR2 SYDVKM. The CDR3 extends over 15 amino acids. V lost 8 bases and J lost 3, with 19 bases in between. The CDR3 bases are TGTGCCAGCCTAGAGGGGGGGCGGGTTGACACTGAAGCTTTCTTT. Translated, it gives CASLEGGRVDTEAFF.

This clone is a singleton in its sample. The V call is TRBV2, the J call TRBJ2-7; possibly TRBD1 for D (5 bases). The CDR3 has 12 amino acids. The germline V and J ends were trimmed by 6 bases and 0 bases, with 6 bases remaining between them. CDR1 is SNHLY, CDR2 FYNNEI, per germline. The CDR3: CASRGASYEQYF. The CDR3 region has the DNA TGTGCCAGCAGAGGGGCCTCCTACGAGCAGTACTTC.

This clone has only a few counts. V gene TRBV19 combines with J gene TRBJ1-1; D uncertain. The ends were cut back, 10 bases at V and 1 base at J, with 13 bases in the middle. From germline, CDR1 is LNHDA and CDR2 SQIVND (reference sequence). CDR3 length equals 13 residues. The CDR3 coding sequence is TGTGCCACCACACCTGGAGGGAACACTGAAGCTTTCTTT. It yields the protein CATTPGGNTEAFF.

This clone was counted a single time. This chain uses TRBV9 with TRBJ1-2, with unresolved D. The CDR3 runs 14 residues. Germline V gene lookup returns CDR1 SGDLS and CDR2 YYNGEE. V lost 0 bases and J 6 bases, leaving 12 bases between the germline ends. The CDR3 DNA sequence: TGTGCCAGCAGCGTAGATCCCTACGGGGATGGCTACACCTTC. The encoded protein is CASSVDPYGDGYTF.

The chain recombines TRBV18 with TRBJ2-1, with D possibly TRBD2 on 6 matching bases. The CDR3 runs 16 residues. Germline V CDR1 and CDR2: KGHSH, LQKENI. V shed 3 bases and J shed 0 bases, with 12 bases lying between them. The CDR3 spells CASSPSGHSSYNEQFF. In DNA, the CDR3 is TGTGCCAGCTCACCTAGCGGTCATAGCTCCTACAATGAGCAGTTCTTC.

The rearrangement links TRBV10-3 to TRBJ1-5; D is undetermined. Germline loops: CDR1 ENHRY, CDR2 SYGVKD. V was trimmed by 2 bases and J by 6 bases, leaving 17 bases between them. The CDR3 covers 16 residues. This chain's CDR3 is CAISEMPLGEGQPQHF. The CDR3 DNA sequence: TGTGCCATCAGTGAGATGCCTCTAGGCGAGGGTCAGCCCCAGCATTTT.

This clone occurred a few times. This chain joins TRBV7-9 and TRBJ1-6, with a possible D match to TRBD1 (5 bases). This CDR3 comprises 13 residues. Germline-derived CDR1 and CDR2 are SEHNR and FQNEAQ (reference sequence). V shed 4 bases and J shed 10 bases, with 11 bases lying between them. CDR3 nucleotides: TGTGCCAGCAGCTCACTCAGGGAATCACCCCTCCACTTT. It is translated as CASSSLRESPLHF.

The chain couples TRBV11-2 to TRBJ1-1; D remains ambiguous. The CDR3 totals 12 residues. CDR1 is SGHAT, CDR2 FQNNGV, per germline. Trimming stripped 3 bases from V and 2 bases from J, with 4 bases between. CDR3 loop: CASSFSNTEAFF. CDR3 sequence (DNA): TGTGCCAGCAGCTTCAGTAACACTGAAGCTTTCTTT.

The chain links TRBV7-9 to TRBJ1-2; TRBD1 is a possible D gene (5 bases). V lost 5 bases, J lost 3 bases, and 22 bases lay in between. From germline, CDR1 is SEHNR and CDR2 FQNEAQ (reference sequence). The CDR3 totals 17 residues. The CDR3: CASSPSSSGTFDYGYTF. The CDR3, as DNA: TGTGCCAGCAGCCCATCTAGCTCCGGGACTTTCGACTATGGCTACACCTTC.

The chain joins TRBV5-8 to TRBJ2-5; D perhaps matches TRBD1 (5 bases). The CDR3 runs 15 residues. CDR1 and CDR2 (germline): SGHTS, YDEGEE. V gave up 2 bases and J gave up 5 bases, with 16 bases separating them. The CDR3 spells CASSFEGVLGETQYF. CDR3 sequence (DNA): TGTGCCAGCAGCTTTGAAGGGGTTTTGGGGGAGACCCAGTACTTC. Full variable domain (outside the CDR3, taken from reference TRBV5-8 and TRBJ2-5): EAGVTQSPTHLIKTRGQQATLRCSPISGHTSVYWYQQALGLGLQFLLWYDEGEERNRGNFPPRFSGRQFPNYSSELNVNALELEDSALYLCASSFEGVLGETQYFGPGTRLLVL.

This clone was detected a few times. The genes are TRBV28 and TRBJ2-1, with 9 bases matching TRBD1. Germline V gives CDR1 MDHEN, CDR2 SYDVKM. The V and J ends lost 5 bases and 3 bases, in that order; junction bases with no gene match: 8. The CDR3 spans 16 residues. The CDR3 is CASSTNRGPHYNEQFF. CDR3 in DNA: TGTGCCAGCAGTACCAACAGGGGGCCCCACTACAATGAGCAGTTCTTC. Full variable domain (missing parts from reference TRBV28 and TRBJ2-1): DVKVTQSSRYLVKRTGEKVFLECVQDMDHENMFWYRQDPGLGLRLIYFSYDVKMKEKGDIPEGYSVSREKKERFSLILESASTNQTSMYLCASSTNRGPHYNEQFFGPGTRLTVL.

This clone was picked up a small number of times. CDR3: CASGLTGEIYEQYF. CDR3 nucleotide sequence: TGTGCCAGCGGATTGACAGGGGAAATCTACGAGCAGTACTTC. The chain has TRBV28 and TRBJ2-7, with 8 bases aligning to TRBD1. The length of the CDR3 is 14 residues. V trimming: 8 bases; J trimming: 3 bases; junction bases outside the gene matches: 9. Germline V gene sequence: CDR1 MDHEN, CDR2 SYDVKM.

V and J are TRBV29-1 and TRBJ2-3; TRBD1 is a possible D gene (6 bases). Germline CDR1 is SQVTM and CDR2 is ANQGSEA. The CDR3 is 13 amino acids. CDR3 residues: CSGTQRTVDTQYF. The CDR3 nucleotides are TGCAGTGGGACACAGAGAACGGTAGATACGCAGTATTTT.

The chain is built from TRBV28 and TRBJ1-2; no definite D call. Trimming cost V 2 bases and J 4 bases, with 11 bases left between them. This CDR3 region has 14 residues. Germline lookup yields CDR1 MDHEN and CDR2 SYDVKM. The CDR3 sequence is CASSLGYRTYGYTF. Written as DNA, the CDR3 is TGTGCCAGCAGTTTAGGTTACAGAACCTATGGCTACACCTTC.

This clone was counted a single time. The chain employs TRBV30 and TRBJ1-2; 8 nucleotides line up with TRBD1. From germline, CDR1 is GTSNPN and CDR2 SVGIG (reference sequence). The CDR3 covers 12 residues. Trimming took 8 bases from V and 4 from J; bases not matched to a gene: 6. Written as DNA, the CDR3 is TGTGCCCGGACAGGGTCTTCCTATGGCTACACCTTC. Its protein is CARTGSSYGYTF.

The genes are TRBV7-9 and TRBJ2-5; 7 bases match TRBD1. CDR1 and CDR2 (germline): SEHNR, FQNEAQ (reference sequence). The CDR3 sequence is 15 residues long. After removal of 3 bases from V and 5 bases from J, the junction contained 9 bases not matched to a gene. The CDR3 region is CASSFEGAVRETQYF. The CDR3, as DNA: TGTGCCAGCAGCTTTGAGGGGGCGGTCCGGGAGACCCAGTACTTC.

V is TRBV7-9 and J is TRBJ2-3, with TRBD2 matching over 10 bases. The CDR3 sequence is 16 residues long. After removal of 4 bases from V and 1 base from J, the junction contained 5 bases not matched to a gene. Germline V gives CDR1 SEHNR, CDR2 FQNEAQ (reference sequence). CDR3 sequence reads: CASSWVAGGGTDTQYF. CDR3 nucleotide sequence: TGTGCCAGCAGCTGGGTAGCGGGGGGTGGCACAGATACGCAGTATTTT.

The CDR3 nucleotides read TGTGCCAGCAGCTTATCCAGGGGGTCGGGCACTGAAGCTTTCTTT. Translation: CASSLSRGSGTEAFF. The V call is TRBV7-8, the J call TRBJ1-1; 7 positions agree with TRBD1. Looked up from germline, CDR1 is SGHVS and CDR2 is FQNEAQ. This CDR3 has 15 residues. Losses at the gene ends were 2 bases for V and 4 bases for J; bases not matched to a gene: 7.

The J gene is TRBJ2-7, the V gene TRBV18, with 8 nucleotides matching TRBD2. The CDR3 runs 13 residues. CDR1 is KGHSH and CDR2 is LQKENI in the germline V gene. V was pared by 4 bases and J by 7 bases, with 6 bases of the junction left unmatched. CDR3 amino acids: CASSLGTSREQYF. The DNA of the CDR3 is TGTGCCAGCTCACTTGGGACTAGTCGGGAGCAGTACTTC.

The V and J genes are TRBV15 and TRBJ2-3; weak D call: TRBD1 (6 bases). Germline CDR1 LNHNV, CDR2 YYDKDF (reference sequence). CDR3 length: 13 residues. Trimming took off 3 bases at V and 5 bases at J, with 9 bases between the two ends. CDR3 coding DNA: TGTGCCACCAGCAGGGGGGCGGGAGATACGCAGTATTTT. Its protein product is CATSRGAGDTQYF.

The chain has TRBV6-5 and TRBJ2-5, with D possibly matching TRBD2 (5 bases). The J call may be in error: the DNA end matches TRBJ2-7 better. Germline V lookup: CDR1 MNHEY, CDR2 SVGAGI. The CDR3 is made up of 14 amino acids. DNA of the CDR3: TGTGCCAGCAGTTACTCGTCGGGATCGTACGAGCAGTACTTC. Translated, it gives CASSYSSGSYEQYF.

This clone was seen a single time. The rearrangement joins TRBV11-3 to TRBJ1-2; 7 bases agree with TRBD1. Germline V gene sequence: CDR1 SGHNT, CDR2 YENEEA. J lost 4 bases, V lost 5 bases, and 4 bases had no gene match. This CDR3 region has 13 residues. As DNA, the CDR3 is TGTGCCAGCAGCACAACAGGGGCCTATGGCTACACCTTC. Protein: CASSTTGAYGYTF. The full variable domain, rest sourced from reference TRBV11-3 and TRBJ1-2, is EAGVVQSPRYKIIEKKQPVAFWCNPISGHNTLYWYLQNLGQGPELLIRYENEEAVDDSQLPKDRFSAERLKGVDSTLKIQPAELGDSAVYLCASSTTGAYGYTFGSGTRLTVV.

This clone has more than one count but fewer than ten. The rearrangement joins TRBV11-2 to TRBJ1-4; TRBD1 might be the D (6 bases). The CDR3 spans 16 residues. V lost 2 bases, J lost 7 bases, and 17 bases lay in between. Germline V gives CDR1 SGHAT, CDR2 FQNNGV. CDR3 region: CASSLTSGGAGEKLFF. CDR3 DNA: TGTGCCAGCAGCTTAACATCGGGGGGGGCTGGTGAAAAACTGTTTTTT.

This clone was recorded once. V and J are TRBV21-1 and TRBJ2-7; TRBD2, the table's D call, was not compared with the DNA. TRBV21-1 counts as a pseudogene. This CDR3 contains 15 residues. CDR3 DNA: TGTGCCAGCAGCCCGCCGGGACTCACTCTCTACGAGCAGTACTTC. Residues: CASSPPGLTLYEQYF.

The rearrangement uses TRBV5-1 and TRBJ2-2, with TRBD1 identical over 7 bases. The V segment lost 4 bases and the J segment 5 bases; nucleotides outside the gene matches: 11. The CDR3 spans 16 residues. CDR1 is SGHRS, CDR2 YFSETQ, per germline. The CDR3 region has the DNA TGCGCCAGCAGCCCCTTCCCGGCAGGGGGAACCGGGGAGCTGTTTTTT. Translating it yields CASSPFPAGGTGELFF.

The rearrangement joins TRBV9 to TRBJ1-1; maybe TRBD1 (5 bases). The CDR3 runs 15 residues. Looked up from germline, CDR1 is SGDLS and CDR2 is YYNGEE. The V gene lost 0 bases and the J gene lost 4 bases, with 13 bases spanning the gap. The CDR3 is CASSVDPRGGTEAFF. Here the CDR3 DNA reads TGTGCCAGCAGCGTAGACCCAAGGGGTGGCACTGAAGCTTTCTTT.